The 18 T cell receptor beta chains below all came from one sample that was sequenced in a study of blood T cell repertoires in COVID-19. The repertoire was sequenced with immunoSEQ multiplex PCR; TCRdb's copy has only in-frame clones and lacks some. The profile covers about half a million clones, with roughly 85% appearing a single time and approximately 3.2% taken by the ten largest. Source material: peripheral blood. The receptors were sampled from a human donor in a cohort sampled during active COVID-19.

This clone is a singleton in its sample. The CDR3 bases are TGTGCCAGCACCTTCTTGTTGCGGGACCCTCAGTTCTTC. Translating gives CASTFLLRDPQFF. The rearrangement joins TRBV12-3 or TRBV12-4 to TRBJ2-1; D is possibly TRBD2 (6 bases). The CDR3 is made up of 13 amino acids. V lost 7 bases and J 13 bases, leaving 20 bases between the germline ends.

The sample holds a few counts of this clone. The chain has TRBV7-3 and TRBJ2-7, with 7 bases aligning to TRBD1. CDR1 and CDR2 from the germline V gene are SGHTA and FQGTGA. The V and J ends lost 5 bases and 3 bases, in that order; junction bases with no gene match: 7. This CDR3 has 14 amino acids. The CDR3 DNA sequence: TGTGCCAGCAGCGAAGCAGGGGGTAGCTACGAGCAGTACTTC. Protein sequence: CASSEAGGSYEQYF.

The V call is TRBV18, the J call TRBJ2-2; a possible D gene is TRBD1 (7 bases). Germline V gene lookup returns CDR1 KGHSH and CDR2 LQKENI. V was shortened by 1 base and J by 1 base, with 10 bases between the two germline ends. The CDR3 has 16 amino acids. The CDR3 here is CASSPRQGGNTGELFF. CDR3 coding DNA: TGTGCCAGCTCACCACGCCAGGGGGGGAACACCGGGGAGCTGTTTTTT.

V usage is TRBV27 and J usage is TRBJ2-1; D possibly corresponds to TRBD1 (5 bases). CDR1 MNHEY and CDR2 SMNVEV come from the germline V gene (reference sequence). The CDR3 covers 17 residues. V lost 0 bases to trimming and J lost 6 bases, with 18 bases between them. The CDR3 bases are TGTGCCAGCAGTTTATCGATGGCAGGGTTAGGAATCAATGAGCAGTTCTTC. This sequence encodes CASSLSMAGLGINEQFF.

The V gene is TRBV10-3, the J gene TRBJ2-1; perhaps TRBD1 as D (5 bases). Trimming pared 3 bases from V and 3 bases from J, leaving 12 bases between. Germline V gene sequence: CDR1 ENHRY, CDR2 SYGVKD. The CDR3 extends over 15 amino acids. DNA for the CDR3: TGTGCCATCAGTGATTTGAAGGGGAACTACAATGAGCAGTTCTTC. Translated: CAISDLKGNYNEQFF.

This clone was counted only a few times. The rearrangement joins TRBV4-1 to TRBJ2-2, with D perhaps matching TRBD1 (5 bases). The V end lost 2 bases, the J end lost 2 bases, and 12 bases lay between the germline ends. The CDR3 length is 16 residues. Germline CDR1 reads MGHRA; CDR2 reads YSYEKL. The CDR3 region is CASSQLGASNTGELFF. The CDR3 DNA is TGCGCCAGCAGCCAACTAGGGGCAAGCAACACCGGGGAGCTGTTTTTT.

The CDR3 nucleotides are TGTGCCAGCAGCCGGGACATCGATCAGCCCCAGCATTTT. Its translation is CASSRDIDQPQHF. This chain links TRBV6-5 with TRBJ1-5, with D maybe TRBD1 (6 bases). The CDR3 totals 13 residues. Germline-derived CDR1 and CDR2 are MNHEY and SVGAGI. V was shortened by 6 bases and J by 5 bases, with 11 bases between the two germline ends.

This chain connects TRBV28 to TRBJ2-5; D is possibly TRBD2 (7 bases). The CDR3 runs to 13 residues. Trimming shortened V by 8 bases and J by 3 bases, and 13 bases separated the two germline ends. Germline V gene sequence: CDR1 MDHEN, CDR2 SYDVKM. The CDR3 protein is CASGGASEETQYF. The CDR3 DNA reads as TGTGCCAGCGGGGGGGCATCGGAAGAGACCCAGTACTTC.

V usage is TRBV7-3 and J usage is TRBJ1-2; 11 bases map to TRBD1. This CDR3 region has 14 residues. The junction had 7 bases not matched to a gene; V was cut back by 1 base and J by 12 bases. Germline V gene lookup returns CDR1 SGHTA and CDR2 FQGTGA. The CDR3 loop reads CASSLISGTGGNTF. For the CDR3, the DNA is TGTGCCAGCAGCTTAATCTCCGGGACAGGGGGTAACACCTTC.

The chain joins TRBV7-2 to TRBJ2-7; a possible D gene is TRBD1 (6 bases). Germline loops: CDR1 SGHTA, CDR2 FQGNSA. The CDR3 sequence is 17 residues long. The V gene lost 5 bases and the J gene lost 4 bases, with 24 bases spanning the gap. This CDR3 is CASSPTLTRIGQYEQYF. Written as DNA, the CDR3 is TGTGCCAGCAGCCCTACGCTGACTCGGATAGGACAGTACGAGCAGTACTTC. Supplemented by reference TRBV7-2 and TRBJ2-7, the full variable domain reads GAGVSQSPSNKVTEKGKDVELRCDPISGHTALYWYRQSLGQGLEFLIYFQGNSAPDKSGLPSDRFSAERTGGSVSTLTIQRTQQEDSAVYLCASSPTLTRIGQYEQYFGPGTRLTVT.

The chain carries TRBV27 and TRBJ2-1; 10 nucleotides align to TRBD2. Losses at the gene ends were 2 bases for V and 16 bases for J; bases not matched to a gene: 5. CDR3 size: 12 residues. Germline V lookup: CDR1 MNHEY, CDR2 SMNVEV (reference sequence). CDR3 sequence (DNA): TGTGCCAGCAGTTTACCCGGGACTAGCGTATTCTTC. Protein product: CASSLPGTSVFF.

The CDR3 spells CASSRRDLPDTQYF. The CDR3 nucleotides are TGTGCCAGTAGTCGTAGGGACTTACCAGATACGCAGTATTTT. The chain is built from TRBV19 and TRBJ2-3, with D perhaps matching TRBD2 (6 bases). Trimming took off 5 bases at V and 4 bases at J, with 13 bases between the two ends. The CDR3 totals 14 residues. In germline, CDR1 is LNHDA, CDR2 SQIVND (reference sequence).

This chain joins TRBV6-5 and TRBJ2-1; tentative D call: TRBD1 (5 bases). There are 13 residues in the CDR3. CDR1 is MNHEY, CDR2 SVGAGI, per germline. The ends were cut back, 3 bases at V and 16 bases at J, with 19 bases in the middle. The CDR3 DNA is TGTGCCAGCAGTTATAATTCGGAAGGGGTGCTTTTCTTC. Translating gives CASSYNSEGVLFF.

This sequence joins TRBV7-2 and TRBJ2-2, with 8 bases lining up with TRBD2. In germline, CDR1 is SGHTA, CDR2 FQGNSA. The V segment lost 5 bases and the J segment 5 bases; nucleotides outside the gene matches: 10. The CDR3 covers 16 residues. CDR3 nucleotide sequence: TGTGCCAGCAGCCCACTCGGACTAGCCCGGACCGGGGAGCTGTTTTTT. The encoded protein is CASSPLGLARTGELFF.

The V gene is TRBV11-3, the J gene TRBJ2-1, with D possibly being TRBD1 (5 bases). V was shortened by 4 bases and J by 0 bases, with 16 bases between the two germline ends. Germline V gene lookup returns CDR1 SGHNT and CDR2 YENEEA. This CDR3 is built from 17 residues. The CDR3 protein is CASSSGRGGSSYNEQFF. In nucleotides, the CDR3 is TGTGCCAGCAGCTCAGGTAGGGGCGGTAGCTCCTACAATGAGCAGTTCTTC. The full variable domain, with the rest looked up from reference TRBV11-3 and TRBJ2-1, is EAGVVQSPRYKIIEKKQPVAFWCNPISGHNTLYWYLQNLGQGPELLIRYENEEAVDDSQLPKDRFSAERLKGVDSTLKIQPAELGDSAVYLCASSSGRGGSSYNEQFFGPGTRLTVL.

The V and J genes are TRBV5-8 and TRBJ1-4, with TRBD1 identical over 9 bases. In germline, CDR1 is SGHTS, CDR2 YDEGEE. V was pared by 4 bases and J by 3 bases, with 10 bases of the junction left unmatched. The CDR3 is 17 residues long. The DNA for the CDR3 is TGTGCCAGCAGCGGGGGGACAGGGTTTGTTGCTAATGAAAAACTGTTTTTT. This gives the protein CASSGGTGFVANEKLFF.

The chain is built from TRBV30 and TRBJ1-6; 10 nucleotides agree with TRBD1. Germline assignment: CDR1 GTSNPN and CDR2 SVGIG (reference sequence). The CDR3 runs to 17 residues. V shed 0 bases and J 3 bases; nucleotides not matched to a gene: 5. CDR3 protein: CAWSVRDRGYYNSPLHF. In DNA form, the CDR3 reads TGTGCCTGGAGTGTAAGGGACAGGGGCTACTATAATTCACCCCTCCACTTT.

The chain employs TRBV3-1 (or the pseudogene TRBV3-2) and TRBJ2-7, with TRBD2 matching 8 bases. Per the germline V gene, CDR1 is LGHDT and CDR2 is YNNKEL (reference sequence). The CDR3 loop spans 15 amino acids. The J segment lost 2 bases and the V segment lost 3 bases, leaving 6 bases of the junction unmatched. The CDR3 sequence is CASSHEGTRAYEQYF. CDR3 nucleotides: TGTGCCAGCAGCCATGAAGGGACTAGAGCCTACGAGCAGTACTTC.